This T cell receptor beta chain was sequenced for a study of graft-versus-host responses after intestinal transplantation. Comment on this clone: Its antigen is unidentified.

Using immunoSEQ multiplex PCR, the repertoire was profiled, and TCRdb retains in-frame clones only, with some absent. The sample contains 93,000 or so clones, over 85% of which appear only once. V dropped 2 bases and J dropped 3; count of bases not matched to a gene: 8. This CDR3 has 15 amino acids. Looked up from germline, CDR1 is SGHRS and CDR2 is YFSETQ. Study outcomes and limitations: Declining HvG levels early post-transplant were linked to peak circulating GvH clone levels.

The specimen was unstimulated CD8+ T cells sorted from spleen or lymph node cells, collected before intestinal transplant. This chain links TRBV5-1 with TRBJ2-7, with 7 bases aligning to TRBD1. This sequence originates from a human donor who received an intestinal transplant. The CDR3 DNA is TGCGCCAGCAGCTTCTTTCCCGGGACAGACTACGAGCAGTACTTC. Its translation: CASSFFPGTDYEQYF.